This TCR beta chain stems from a study of blood T cell repertoires in COVID-19. Study as a whole: PBMCs, B-cell-depleted T cells, or T cells were the source of the cDNA or gDNA that made up the material.

The germline V gene has CDR1 PRHDT and CDR2 FYEKMQ (reference sequence). Trimming at V came to 8 bases and at J to 4 bases, leaving 10 bases not matched to a gene. This CDR3 comprises 14 residues. Using immunoSEQ multiplex PCR, the repertoire was profiled, and TCRdb retains in-frame clones only, with some absent. Here the sample spans about 130,000 clones, 75% to 90% being singletons. What was sequenced was peripheral blood. The V call is TRBV13, the J call TRBJ1-2; 7 bases match TRBD1. This sequence originates from a human donor in a cohort sampled during active COVID-19. In DNA form, the CDR3 reads TGTGCCAGCTTAAGGGGGCCTAAAGGCTATGGCTACACCTTC. It is translated as CASLRGPKGYGYTF. The full variable domain, rest sourced from reference TRBV13 and TRBJ1-2, is AAGVIQSPRHLIKEKRETATLKCYPIPRHDTVYWYQQGPGQDPQFLISFYEKMQSDKGSIPDRFSAQQFSDYHSELNMSSLELGDSALYFCASLRGPKGYGYTFGSGTRLTVV.